This T cell receptor (beta chain) was sequenced during a study of preoperative IRX-2 immunotherapy in early breast cancer (dated by TCRdb to about 2019). The library was obtained by the immunoSEQ multiplex PCR assay. TCRdb took over this immuneACCESS table, retaining in-frame rearrangements with V and J assigned. Such tables are incomplete; in checked studies, under half of the missing clones stem from an unresolved V gene, and the remainder is unexplained. Within this sample are approximately 24,000 clones, with 75% to 90% of them counted one time only. The top ten hold roughly 8.6% of the sample. Read against the paper, the sample's treatment or condition label means: preoperative locoregional IRX-2 cytokine immunotherapy. The samples were obtained from a phase Ib study in which preoperative, locoregional IRX-2 cytokine immunotherapy intended to prime immune responses was tested. Patients with early-stage breast cancer who were given IRX-2 before surgery served as donors.

The germline V gene sets CDR1 to MDHEN and CDR2 to SYDVKM. V loses 6 bases, J loses 13 bases, and the germline ends lie 12 bases apart. Spanning cysteine to phenylalanine, the CDR3 consists of 10 amino acids. The DNA shown is the 30-base CDR3, in frame from base 1. A word on this clone: There is no known antigen for this receptor. The input lacks base qualities; no much larger clone sits a single base away.

Here the chain combines TRBV28 and TRBJ1-2; the D gene is unclear. The sample consisted of tumor tissue, taken after IRX-2 immunotherapy. This TCR was recovered from a human donor with breast cancer. The nucleotide sequence reads as follows: TGTGCCAGCAGCCAGCGCCAAGTCACCTTC. This codes for CASSQRQVTF.